These T cell receptor beta chains were read from a single sample in a study of cytomegalovirus exposure and HLA in healthy donors. Generated by immunoSEQ multiplex PCR, the TCRdb table keeps only in-frame clones and is missing some. The sample records 90,000 to 100,000 clones, roughly 79% being singletons. The source material was PBMCs. These receptors all stem from a man between 35 and 55 years old in good health and CMV-seronegative. Both conserved end residues are part of each CDR3. Fields, in order: V gene, clone size, J gene, CDR3 protein. Only some rows state a clone size, as once, few, many or a class for expanded clones.

V: TRBV5-6
size: .
J: TRBJ1-6
CDR3: CASSDLAGTGGGSPLHF

V: TRBV28
size: .
J: TRBJ2-7
CDR3: CASSSTSGSGISYEQYF

V: TRBV27
size: .
J: TRBJ2-1
CDR3: CASSSGTSGYNEQFF

V: TRBV4-3
size: .
J: TRBJ2-1
CDR3: CASSQGAVNEQFF

V: TRBV6-5
size: .
J: TRBJ1-5
CDR3: CASSPGQGLGPQHF

V: TRBV5-6
size: .
J: TRBJ1-4
CDR3: CASSYRVFQEEKLFF

V: TRBV15
size: .
J: TRBJ1-5
CDR3: CATRGTGVGFGNQPQHF

V: TRBV11-2
size: .
J: TRBJ2-2
CDR3: CASSLYGGVVAGNTGELFF

V: TRBV5-1
size: .
J: TRBJ2-2
CDR3: CASSRGAVNTGELFF

V: TRBV28
size: .
J: TRBJ1-3
CDR3: CASRQGSGNTIYF

V: TRBV7-9
size: .
J: TRBJ1-2
CDR3: CASSDPGDRDNYGYTF

V: TRBV15
size: .
J: TRBJ2-5
CDR3: CATKGGVMETQYF

V: TRBV6-5
size: .
J: TRBJ1-1
CDR3: CASSATGRGFSEAFF

V: TRBV6-5
size: .
J: TRBJ2-2
CDR3: CASSYAGGVTGELFF

V: TRBV30
size: .
J: TRBJ2-5
CDR3: CAWSVVTGQETQYF

V: TRBV28
size: .
J: TRBJ2-4
CDR3: CASSPGGTKNIQYF

V: TRBV2
size: .
J: TRBJ2-3
CDR3: CASRSEFTDTQYF

V: TRBV6-6
size: .
J: TRBJ2-7
CDR3: CASSYSRTSSHEQYF

V: TRBV29-1
size: .
J: TRBJ2-7
CDR3: CSVEDGGGGEQYF

V: TRBV5-1
size: .
J: TRBJ1-4
CDR3: CASSLDLEKLFF

V: TRBV15
size: .
J: TRBJ1-1
CDR3: CATSRVTGSTEAFF

V: TRBV4-3
size: .
J: TRBJ2-7
CDR3: CASSQDTGGGRALYEQYF

V: TRBV4-3
size: once
J: TRBJ2-7
CDR3: CASSRGTNYEQYF

V: TRBV5-6
size: .
J: TRBJ2-3
CDR3: CASSLSSGEFTDTQYF

V: TRBV7-9
size: few
J: TRBJ1-1
CDR3: CSSSLAAGRGTEAFF

V: TRBV28
size: .
J: TRBJ2-7
CDR3: CASRGDSYEQYF

V: TRBV18
size: .
J: TRBJ2-1
CDR3: CASSPSIRTSSDEQFF

V: TRBV19
size: .
J: TRBJ2-1
CDR3: CASSISNNNEQFF

V: TRBV4-3
size: few
J: TRBJ1-2
CDR3: CASSQNKGPDNGYTF

V: TRBV18
size: .
J: TRBJ2-2
CDR3: CASSPQGGDTGELFF

V: TRBV19
size: .
J: TRBJ2-3
CDR3: CASSAGLAGVTDTQYF

V: TRBV7-9
size: .
J: TRBJ1-4
CDR3: CASSARGRFSTNEKLFF

V: TRBV7-9
size: few
J: TRBJ2-1
CDR3: CSSSLMLAGGPIDEQFF

V: TRBV4-3
size: few
J: TRBJ1-1
CDR3: CASSLAGANTEAFF

V: TRBV7-2
size: .
J: TRBJ2-7
CDR3: CASSLGDRDSYEQYF

V: TRBV6-6
size: .
J: TRBJ2-7
CDR3: CASSSRTGGSYEQYF

V: TRBV30
size: .
J: TRBJ1-2
CDR3: CAWSWGTGYGYTF

V: TRBV18
size: .
J: TRBJ2-7
CDR3: CASSPSSGRPSYEQYF

V: TRBV7-2
size: .
J: TRBJ2-3
CDR3: CASSLAHSTDTQYF

V: TRBV5-4
size: few
J: TRBJ2-1
CDR3: CASSLTRNNEQFF

V: TRBV4-1
size: .
J: TRBJ2-7
CDR3: CASSLDREEGYEQYF

V: TRBV5-4
size: once
J: TRBJ2-1
CDR3: CASRIGLDTNEQFF

V: TRBV4-1
size: .
J: TRBJ2-3
CDR3: CASSQGARRGWRSTDTQYF

V: TRBV19
size: .
J: TRBJ2-3
CDR3: CASSRDRGADTQYF

V: TRBV9
size: .
J: TRBJ1-3
CDR3: CASSGTGRTSGNTIYF

V: TRBV5-5
size: .
J: TRBJ2-7
CDR3: CASSYTPKDRGKEQYF

V: TRBV7-9
size: .
J: TRBJ2-6
CDR3: CSSSTALNSGANVLTF

V: TRBV13
size: .
J: TRBJ2-1
CDR3: CASSLGLGGRFSNEQFF

V: TRBV5-1
size: few
J: TRBJ2-7
CDR3: CASRVAGDEQYF

V: TRBV28
size: few
J: TRBJ2-3
CDR3: CASSLRIVGRGLSDTQYF

V: TRBV28
size: .
J: TRBJ1-5
CDR3: CASRDRGLRYSNQPQHF

V: TRBV29-1
size: few
J: TRBJ2-1
CDR3: CIIVSYNEQFF